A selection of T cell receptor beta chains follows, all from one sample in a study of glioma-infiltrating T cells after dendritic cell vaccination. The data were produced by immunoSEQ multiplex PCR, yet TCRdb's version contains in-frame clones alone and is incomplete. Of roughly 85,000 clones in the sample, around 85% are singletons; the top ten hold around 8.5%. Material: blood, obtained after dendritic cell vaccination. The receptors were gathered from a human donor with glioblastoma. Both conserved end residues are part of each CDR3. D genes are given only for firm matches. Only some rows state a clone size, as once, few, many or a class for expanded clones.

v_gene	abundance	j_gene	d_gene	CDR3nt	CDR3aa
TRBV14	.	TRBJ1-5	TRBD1	TGTGCCAGCAGCCCGACAGGGGGCAATCAGCCCCAGCATTTT	CASSPTGGNQPQHF
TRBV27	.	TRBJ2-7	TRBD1	TGTGCCAGCAGTATAACAGGGGAAAGCTCCTACGAGCAGTACTTC	CASSITGESSYEQYF
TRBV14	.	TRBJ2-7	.	TGTGCCAGCAGCCCGCGGGTGTCCTACGAGCAGTACTTC	CASSPRVSYEQYF
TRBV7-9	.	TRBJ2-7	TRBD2	TGTGCCAGCAGCGAACCGGGACTAGCGGGAGCCTACGAGCAGTACTTC	CASSEPGLAGAYEQYF
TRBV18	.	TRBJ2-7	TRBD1	TGTGCCAGCTCGGAGTATAGGGACAGGGACTACGAGCAGTACTTC	CASSEYRDRDYEQYF
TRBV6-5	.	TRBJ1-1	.	TGTGCCAGCTCCCTTAATCCGGTCCTGAACACTGAAGCTTTCTTT	CASSLNPVLNTEAFF
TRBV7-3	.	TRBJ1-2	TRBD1	TGTGCCAGCAGCTCGGATGGGACAGGAAGCTACACCTTC	CASSSDGTGSYTF
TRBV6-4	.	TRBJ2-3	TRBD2	TGTGCCAGCAGTGCGACTAGCGGAAACACAGATACGCAGTATTTT	CASSATSGNTDTQYF
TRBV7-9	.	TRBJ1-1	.	TGTGCCAGCAGCTTCGGACAGAACGAAGCTTTCTTT	CASSFGQNEAFF
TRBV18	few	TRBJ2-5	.	TGTGCCAGCTCACCACGACTACAAGAGACCCAGTACTTC	CASSPRLQETQYF
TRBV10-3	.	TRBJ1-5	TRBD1	TGTGCCATCAGCGCTGGACAGGGGAAGAATCAGCCCCAGCATTTT	CAISAGQGKNQPQHF
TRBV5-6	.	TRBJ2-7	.	TGTGCCAGCAGCCCCCCGACAGGACCCGACGAGCAGTACTTC	CASSPPTGPDEQYF
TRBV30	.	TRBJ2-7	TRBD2	TGTGCCTGGAGTGCGCTGACTAGCGGGATGAGGTACGAGCAGTACTTC	CAWSALTSGMRYEQYF
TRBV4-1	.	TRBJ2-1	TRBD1	TGCGCCAGCAGTTCTCCTCCAACTAAACAGGGGGCGAACTACAATGAGCAGTTCTTC	CASSSPPTKQGANYNEQFF
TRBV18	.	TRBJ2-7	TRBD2	TGTGCCAGCTCACCACCCCTAGCGGGACCGTCTAGGGAGCAGTACTTC	CASSPPLAGPSREQYF
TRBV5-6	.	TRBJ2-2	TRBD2	TGTGCCAGCAGCTTCGGGACTAGCGGGGGGGCGACCGGGGAGCTGTTTTTT	CASSFGTSGGATGELFF
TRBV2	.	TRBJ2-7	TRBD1	TGTGCCAGCAGTGAACCCGGGACAGGGGAGGCCTACGAGCAGTACTTC	CASSEPGTGEAYEQYF
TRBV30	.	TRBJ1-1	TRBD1	TGTGCCTGGACAATCGGACAGGCGAACACTGAAGCTTTCTTT	CAWTIGQANTEAFF
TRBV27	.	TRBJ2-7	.	TGTGCCAGCAGTGTCCTCACAGGGTACGAGCAGTACTTC	CASSVLTGYEQYF
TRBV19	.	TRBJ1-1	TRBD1	TGTGCCAGTAGTACCAGACAGGGTAACACTGAAGCTTTCTTT	CASSTRQGNTEAFF
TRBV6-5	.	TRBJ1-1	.	TGTGCCAGCAGTTACTCGCATTCGGGGAACACTGAAGCTTTCTTT	CASSYSHSGNTEAFF
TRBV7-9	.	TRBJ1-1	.	TGTGCCAGCAGCTTAGAGGGAGCCGAAGCTTTCTTT	CASSLEGAEAFF
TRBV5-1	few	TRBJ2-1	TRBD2	TGCGCCAGCACCCTAGCGGGGGTCAATGAGCAGTTCTTC	CASTLAGVNEQFF